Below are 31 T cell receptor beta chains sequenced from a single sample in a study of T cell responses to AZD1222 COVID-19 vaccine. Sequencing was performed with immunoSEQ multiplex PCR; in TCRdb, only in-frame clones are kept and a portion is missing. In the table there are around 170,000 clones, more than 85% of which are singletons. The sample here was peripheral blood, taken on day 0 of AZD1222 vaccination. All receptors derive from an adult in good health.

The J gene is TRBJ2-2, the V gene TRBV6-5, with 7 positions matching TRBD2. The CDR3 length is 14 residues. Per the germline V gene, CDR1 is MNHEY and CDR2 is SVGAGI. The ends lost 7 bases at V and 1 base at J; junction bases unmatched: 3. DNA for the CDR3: TGTGCCAGCAAGGCGGGAGTGAACACCGGGGAGCTGTTTTTT. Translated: CASKAGVNTGELFF.

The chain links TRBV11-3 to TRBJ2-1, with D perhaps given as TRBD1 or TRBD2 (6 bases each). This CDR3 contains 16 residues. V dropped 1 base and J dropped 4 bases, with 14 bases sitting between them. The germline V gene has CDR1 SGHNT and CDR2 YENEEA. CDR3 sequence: CASSLGGGGLYNEQFF. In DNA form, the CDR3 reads TGTGCCAGCAGCTTAGGTGGAGGGGGGCTGTACAATGAGCAGTTCTTC. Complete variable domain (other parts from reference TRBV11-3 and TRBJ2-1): EAGVVQSPRYKIIEKKQPVAFWCNPISGHNTLYWYLQNLGQGPELLIRYENEEAVDDSQLPKDRFSAERLKGVDSTLKIQPAELGDSAVYLCASSLGGGGLYNEQFFGPGTRLTVL.

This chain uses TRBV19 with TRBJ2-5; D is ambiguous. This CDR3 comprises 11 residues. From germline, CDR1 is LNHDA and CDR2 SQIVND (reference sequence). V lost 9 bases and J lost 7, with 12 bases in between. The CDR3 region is CARYIGRTQYF. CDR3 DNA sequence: TGTGCCAGATATATCGGCAGGACCCAGTACTTC.

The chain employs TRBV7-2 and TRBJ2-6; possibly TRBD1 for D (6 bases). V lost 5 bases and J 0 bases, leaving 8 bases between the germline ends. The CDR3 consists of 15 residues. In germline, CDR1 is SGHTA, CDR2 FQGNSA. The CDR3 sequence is CASSQGISGANVLTF. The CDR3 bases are TGTGCCAGCAGCCAGGGGATCTCTGGGGCCAACGTCCTGACTTTC.

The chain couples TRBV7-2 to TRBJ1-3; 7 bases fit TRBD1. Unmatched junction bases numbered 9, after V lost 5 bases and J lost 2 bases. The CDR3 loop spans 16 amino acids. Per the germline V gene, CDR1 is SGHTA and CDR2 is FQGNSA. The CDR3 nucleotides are TGTGCCAGCAGCATCGTGACAGGGCCGGCTGGAAACACCATATATTTT. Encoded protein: CASSIVTGPAGNTIYF.

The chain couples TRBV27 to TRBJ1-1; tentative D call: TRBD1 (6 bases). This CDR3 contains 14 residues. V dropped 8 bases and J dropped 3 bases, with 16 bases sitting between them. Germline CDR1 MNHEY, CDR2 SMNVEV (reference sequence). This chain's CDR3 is CASADGGLYTEAFF. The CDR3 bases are TGTGCCAGCGCTGACGGGGGGCTATACACTGAAGCTTTCTTT.

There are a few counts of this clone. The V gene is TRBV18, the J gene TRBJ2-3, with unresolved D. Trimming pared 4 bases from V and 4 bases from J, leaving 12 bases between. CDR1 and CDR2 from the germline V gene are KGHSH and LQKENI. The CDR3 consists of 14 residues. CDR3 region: CASSRNLESDTQYF. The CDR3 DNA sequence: TGTGCCAGCTCACGAAACCTAGAGTCAGATACGCAGTATTTT. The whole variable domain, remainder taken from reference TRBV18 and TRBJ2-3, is NAGVMQNPRHLVRRRGQEARLRCSPMKGHSHVYWYRQLPEEGLKFMVYLQKENIIDESGMPKERFSAEFPKEGPSILRIQQVVRGDSAAYFCASSRNLESDTQYFGPGTRLTVL.

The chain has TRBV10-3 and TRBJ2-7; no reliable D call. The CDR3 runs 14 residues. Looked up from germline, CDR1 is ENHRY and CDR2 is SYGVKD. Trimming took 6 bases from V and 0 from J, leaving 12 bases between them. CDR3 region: CAIRPDLSSYEQYF. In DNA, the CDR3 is TGTGCCATCAGGCCGGACCTGTCCTCCTACGAGCAGTACTTC.

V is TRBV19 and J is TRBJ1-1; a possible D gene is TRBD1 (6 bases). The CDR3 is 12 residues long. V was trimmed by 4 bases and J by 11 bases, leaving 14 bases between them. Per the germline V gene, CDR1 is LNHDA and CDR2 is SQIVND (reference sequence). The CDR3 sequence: CASSTPAGAAFF. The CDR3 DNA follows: TGTGCCAGTAGTACTCCTGCAGGGGCGGCTTTCTTT. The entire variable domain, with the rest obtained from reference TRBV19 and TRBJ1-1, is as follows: DGGITQSPKYLFRKEGQNVTLSCEQNLNHDAMYWYRQDPGQGLRLIYYSQIVNDFQKGDIAEGYSVSREKKESFPLTVTSAQKNPTAFYLCASSTPAGAAFFGQGTRLTVV.

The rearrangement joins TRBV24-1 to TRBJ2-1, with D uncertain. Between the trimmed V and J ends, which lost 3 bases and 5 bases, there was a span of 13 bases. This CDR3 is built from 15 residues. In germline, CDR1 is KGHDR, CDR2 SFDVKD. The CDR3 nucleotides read TGTGCCACCAGTGATCCTGAAGCACTAAACAATGAGCAGTTCTTC. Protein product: CATSDPEALNNEQFF.

The CDR3 sequence is CASGAVGGNQPQHF. CDR3 bases: TGTGCTAGTGGTGCCGTGGGGGGCAATCAGCCCCAGCATTTT. The J gene is TRBJ1-5, the V gene TRBV12-5, with D perhaps matching TRBD1 (5 bases). The CDR3 has 14 amino acids. Germline V lookup: CDR1 LGHNT, CDR2 FRNRAP. V was cut by 5 bases and J by 2 bases, with 10 bases left in between.

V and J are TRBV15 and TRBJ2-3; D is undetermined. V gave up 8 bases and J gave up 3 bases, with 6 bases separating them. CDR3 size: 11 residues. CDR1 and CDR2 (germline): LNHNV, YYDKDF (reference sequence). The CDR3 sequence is CATRATDTQYF. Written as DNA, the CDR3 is TGTGCCACCCGAGCTACAGATACGCAGTATTTT. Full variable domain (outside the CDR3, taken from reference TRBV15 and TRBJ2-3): DAMVIQNPRYQVTQFGKPVTLSCSQTLNHNVMYWYQQKSSQAPKLLFHYYDKDFNNEADTPDNFQSRRPNTSFCFLDIRSPGLGDTAMYLCATRATDTQYFGPGTRLTVL.

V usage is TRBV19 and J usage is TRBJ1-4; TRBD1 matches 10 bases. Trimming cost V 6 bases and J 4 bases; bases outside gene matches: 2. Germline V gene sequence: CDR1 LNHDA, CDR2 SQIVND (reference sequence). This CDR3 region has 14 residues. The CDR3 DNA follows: TGTGCCAGTAGCGGACAGGGGGTTAATGAAAAACTGTTTTTT. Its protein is CASSGQGVNEKLFF.

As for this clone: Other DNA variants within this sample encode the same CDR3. CDR3 sequence reads: CATSRSNTEAFF. The CDR3 DNA sequence: TGTGCCACCAGCAGATCGAACACTGAAGCTTTCTTT. This chain connects TRBV15 to TRBJ1-1; D gene uncertain. The CDR3 sequence is 12 residues long. Germline V gene lookup returns CDR1 LNHNV and CDR2 YYDKDF (reference sequence). The V and J ends lost 2 bases and 1 base respectively, with 2 bases between them. Filled out from reference TRBV15 and TRBJ1-1, the complete variable domain reads DAMVIQNPRYQVTQFGKPVTLSCSQTLNHNVMYWYQQKSSQAPKLLFHYYDKDFNNEADTPDNFQSRRPNTSFCFLDIRSPGLGDTAMYLCATSRSNTEAFFGQGTRLTVV.

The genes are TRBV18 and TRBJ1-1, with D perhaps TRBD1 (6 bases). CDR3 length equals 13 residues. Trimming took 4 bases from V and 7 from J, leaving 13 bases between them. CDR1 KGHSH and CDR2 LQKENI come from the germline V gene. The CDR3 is CASSLGQNYEAFF. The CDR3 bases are TGTGCCAGCTCACTCGGACAGAACTATGAAGCTTTCTTT.

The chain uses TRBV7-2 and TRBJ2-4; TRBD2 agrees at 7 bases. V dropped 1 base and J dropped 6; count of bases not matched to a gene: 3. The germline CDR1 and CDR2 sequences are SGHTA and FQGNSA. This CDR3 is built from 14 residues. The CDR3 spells CASSLGLAVNIQYF. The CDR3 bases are TGTGCCAGCAGCTTAGGACTAGCAGTAAACATTCAGTACTTC.

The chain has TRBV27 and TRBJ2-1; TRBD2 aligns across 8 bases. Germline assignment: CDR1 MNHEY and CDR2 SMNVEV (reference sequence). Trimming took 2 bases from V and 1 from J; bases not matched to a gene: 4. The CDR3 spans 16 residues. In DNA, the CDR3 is TGTGCCAGCAGTTTAGGGGCTAGCGGGTCCTACAATGAGCAGTTCTTC. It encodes CASSLGASGSYNEQFF.

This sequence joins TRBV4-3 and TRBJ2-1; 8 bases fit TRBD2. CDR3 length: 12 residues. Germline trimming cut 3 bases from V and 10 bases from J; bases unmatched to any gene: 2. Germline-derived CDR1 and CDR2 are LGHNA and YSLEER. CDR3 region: CASSQTSVEQFF. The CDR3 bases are TGCGCCAGCAGCCAGACTAGCGTAGAGCAGTTCTTC.

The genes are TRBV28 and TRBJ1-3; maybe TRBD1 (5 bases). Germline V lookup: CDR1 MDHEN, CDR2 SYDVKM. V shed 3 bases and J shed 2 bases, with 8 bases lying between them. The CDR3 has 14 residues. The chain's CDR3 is CASSFPGPGNTIYF. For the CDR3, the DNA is TGTGCCAGCAGTTTCCCAGGGCCTGGAAACACCATATATTTT.

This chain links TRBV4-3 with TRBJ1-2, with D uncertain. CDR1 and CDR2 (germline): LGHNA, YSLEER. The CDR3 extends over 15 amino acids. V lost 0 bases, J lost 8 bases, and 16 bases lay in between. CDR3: CASSQDRPQAGGYTF. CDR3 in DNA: TGCGCCAGCAGCCAAGATAGGCCACAAGCTGGCGGCTACACCTTC.

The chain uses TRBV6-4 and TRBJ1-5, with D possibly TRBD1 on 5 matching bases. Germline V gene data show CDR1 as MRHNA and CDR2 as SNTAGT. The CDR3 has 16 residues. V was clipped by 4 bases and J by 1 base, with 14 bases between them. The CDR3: CASSVVGAQSNQPQHF. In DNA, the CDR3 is TGTGCCAGCAGTGTAGTCGGGGCGCAGAGCAATCAGCCCCAGCATTTT.

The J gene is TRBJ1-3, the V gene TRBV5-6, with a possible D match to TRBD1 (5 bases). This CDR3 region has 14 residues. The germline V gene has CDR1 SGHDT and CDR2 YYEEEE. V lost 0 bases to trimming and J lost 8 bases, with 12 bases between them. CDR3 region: CASSLGGKEDTIYF. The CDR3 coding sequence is TGTGCCAGCAGCTTGGGGGGGAAAGAGGACACCATATATTTT. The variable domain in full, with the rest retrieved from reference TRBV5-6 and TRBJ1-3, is DAGVTQSPTHLIKTRGQQVTLRCSPKSGHDTVSWYQQALGQGPQFIFQYYEEEERQRGNFPDRFSGHQFPNYSSELNVNALLLGDSALYLCASSLGGKEDTIYFGEGSWLTVV.

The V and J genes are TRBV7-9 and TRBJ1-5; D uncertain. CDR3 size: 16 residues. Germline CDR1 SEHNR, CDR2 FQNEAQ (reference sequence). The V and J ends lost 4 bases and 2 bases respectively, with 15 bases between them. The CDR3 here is CASSSPSALGNQPQHF. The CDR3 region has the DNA TGTGCCAGCAGCTCACCCTCCGCCTTAGGCAATCAGCCCCAGCATTTT.

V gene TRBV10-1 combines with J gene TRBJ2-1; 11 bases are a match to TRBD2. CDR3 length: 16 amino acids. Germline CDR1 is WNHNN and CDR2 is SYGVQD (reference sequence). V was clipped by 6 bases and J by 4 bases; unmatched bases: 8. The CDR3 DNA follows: TGCGCCAGCAGCCAGACTAGCGGGAAGGCATACAATGAGCAGTTCTTC. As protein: CASSQTSGKAYNEQFF.

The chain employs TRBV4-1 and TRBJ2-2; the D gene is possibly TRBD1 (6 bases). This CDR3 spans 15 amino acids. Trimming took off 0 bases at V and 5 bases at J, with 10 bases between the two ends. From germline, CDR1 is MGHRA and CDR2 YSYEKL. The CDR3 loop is CASSQETTGTGELFF. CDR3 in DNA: TGCGCCAGCAGCCAAGAAACTACAGGGACCGGGGAGCTGTTTTTT.

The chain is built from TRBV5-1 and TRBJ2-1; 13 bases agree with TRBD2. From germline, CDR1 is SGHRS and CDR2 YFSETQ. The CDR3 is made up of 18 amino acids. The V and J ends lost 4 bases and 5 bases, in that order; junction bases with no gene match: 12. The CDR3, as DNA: TGCGCCAGCAGCCCGGGACTAGCGGGAACCAGATTCCACAATGAGCAGTTCTTC. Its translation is CASSPGLAGTRFHNEQFF.

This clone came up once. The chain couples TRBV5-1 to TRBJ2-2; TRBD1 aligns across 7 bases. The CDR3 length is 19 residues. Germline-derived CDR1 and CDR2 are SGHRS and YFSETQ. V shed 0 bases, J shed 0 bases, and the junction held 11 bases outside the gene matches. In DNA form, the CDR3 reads TGCGCCAGCAGCTTGGAGGTTTGGGACAGCCCGGCGAACACCGGGGAGCTGTTTTTT. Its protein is CASSLEVWDSPANTGELFF.

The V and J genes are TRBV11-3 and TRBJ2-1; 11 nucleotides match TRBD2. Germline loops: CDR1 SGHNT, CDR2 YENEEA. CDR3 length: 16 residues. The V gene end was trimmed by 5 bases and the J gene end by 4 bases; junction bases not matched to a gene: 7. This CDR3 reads CASSPVAGGKYNEQFF. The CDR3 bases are TGTGCCAGCAGCCCAGTAGCGGGAGGGAAGTACAATGAGCAGTTCTTC.

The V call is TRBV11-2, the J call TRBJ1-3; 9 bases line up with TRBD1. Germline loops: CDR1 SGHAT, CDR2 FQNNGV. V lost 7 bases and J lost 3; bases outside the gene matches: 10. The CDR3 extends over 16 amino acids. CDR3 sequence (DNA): TGTGCCAGCACTTATACAGGGGGCGCTTTTGGAAACACCATATATTTT. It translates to CASTYTGGAFGNTIYF.

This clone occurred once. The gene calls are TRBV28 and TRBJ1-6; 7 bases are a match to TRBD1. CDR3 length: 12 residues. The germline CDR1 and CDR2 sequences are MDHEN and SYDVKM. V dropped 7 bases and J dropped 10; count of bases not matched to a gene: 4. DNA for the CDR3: TGTGCCAGCAAGACAGGGCTATCACCCCTCCACTTT. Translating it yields CASKTGLSPLHF.

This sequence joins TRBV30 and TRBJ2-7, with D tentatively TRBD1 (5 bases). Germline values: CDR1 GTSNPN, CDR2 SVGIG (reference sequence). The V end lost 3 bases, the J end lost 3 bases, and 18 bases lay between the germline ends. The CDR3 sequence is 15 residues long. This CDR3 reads CAWRPGHNYIYEQYF. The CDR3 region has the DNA TGTGCCTGGAGACCAGGGCACAACTATATCTACGAGCAGTACTTC.